This entry is about one T cell receptor (beta chain). Its antigen specificity is not known. The input lacks base qualities; no much larger clone sits a single base away. The immunoSEQ Assay, a bias-controlled multiplex PCR, was used to amplify TCRbeta CDR3 regions from genomic DNA. The paper's data handling went like this. Within the assay, amplification of reference gene primers was used to estimate how many nucleated cells each sample contained. Sequence reads were collapsed and filtered to measure the absolute abundance of every unique TCRbeta CDR3 rearrangement. Productive Simpson clonality was computed per sample as the square root of Simpson's diversity index over productive rearrangements. TCRdb obtained this table from immuneACCESS and retained in-frame rearrangements with V and J assigned. These tables miss some clones; where compared with another copy, unresolved V genes account for less than half of the shortfall, and the remainder is unexplained. V and J calls and clone size come straight from that table; D and trimming were deduced from the DNA. Recorded for this sample are about 100,000 clones; around four fifths of them occurred a single time. The ten largest clonotypes hold around a third of the sample.

The data derive from a study of blood T cell repertoires in COVID-19 (TCRdb year 2020). Regarding the study in general: Collaborator samples came from the United States, Italy and Spain and covered acute and convalescent phases of COVID-19. The dataset comprised deeply sampled blood TCRbeta repertoires from subjects exposed to, actively infected with, or recovered from COVID-19. A freely available public database, intended as a resource for researchers studying the immune response to SARS-CoV-2, is where the repertoires were released. The prospective study material was composed of cDNA or gDNA derived from T cells, B-cell-depleted T cells, or PBMCs. Samples were obtained from the ongoing ImmuneRACE study (first 160 participants) and from about 1,300 subjects provided by 6 global collaborators. Nearly every sample came with metadata listing a de-identified subject ID, COVID-19 status, age in years and sex. HLA class I and class II types, where available, came from metadata supplied by the sample provider rather than from assay-based typing.

Whole blood was collected in K2EDTA tubes by collaborating institutions according to the institutions' own protocols. For TCRbeta analysis, collaborators shipped samples in one of three forms: frozen whole blood, isolated PBMCs, or DNA extracted from either of those sample types. Points the paper makes about the study in general: The amount of clinical and demographic metadata varied by source and participant and was provided uncurated.

The germline V end is reduced by 6 bases and the J end by 7 bases; junction bases left unmatched: 9. Reading from cysteine to phenylalanine, the CDR3 counts 15 amino acids. Of the read, only the CDR3 DNA is kept; its 45 bases are in frame from base 1. The germline V gene encodes CDR1 SNHLY and CDR2 FYNNEI. The rearranged chain carries TRBV2 and TRBJ1-4; 9 middle bases align to TRBD1. The sequencing input was peripheral blood. The sequence came from a man between 65 and 85 years old with active or convalescent COVID-19. CDR3 region: CASSADPGQGEKLFF. The nucleotide sequence reads TGTGCCAGCAGCGCTGATCCGGGACAGGGTGAAAAACTGTTTTTT.